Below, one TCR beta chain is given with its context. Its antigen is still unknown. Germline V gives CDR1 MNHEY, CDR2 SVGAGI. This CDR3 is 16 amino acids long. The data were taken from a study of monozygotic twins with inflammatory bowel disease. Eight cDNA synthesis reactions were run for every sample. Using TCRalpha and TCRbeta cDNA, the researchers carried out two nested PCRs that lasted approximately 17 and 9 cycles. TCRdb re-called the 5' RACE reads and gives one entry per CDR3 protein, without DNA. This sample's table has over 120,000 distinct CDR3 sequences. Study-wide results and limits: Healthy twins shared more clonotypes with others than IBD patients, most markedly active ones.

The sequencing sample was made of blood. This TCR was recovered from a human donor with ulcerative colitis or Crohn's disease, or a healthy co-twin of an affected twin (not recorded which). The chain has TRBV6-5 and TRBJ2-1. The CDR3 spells CASSYRSGSSYNEQFF.